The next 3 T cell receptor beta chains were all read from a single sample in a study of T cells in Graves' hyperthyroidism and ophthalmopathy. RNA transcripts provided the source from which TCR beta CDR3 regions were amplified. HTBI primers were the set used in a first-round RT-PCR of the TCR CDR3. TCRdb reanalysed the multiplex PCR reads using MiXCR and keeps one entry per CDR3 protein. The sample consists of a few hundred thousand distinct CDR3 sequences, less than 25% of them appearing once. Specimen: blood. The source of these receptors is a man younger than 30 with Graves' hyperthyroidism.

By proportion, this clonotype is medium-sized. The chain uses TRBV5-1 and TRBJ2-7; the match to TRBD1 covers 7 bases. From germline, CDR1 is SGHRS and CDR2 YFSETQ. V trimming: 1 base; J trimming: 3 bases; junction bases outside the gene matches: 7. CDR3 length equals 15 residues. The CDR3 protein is CASSLRQGPFYEQYF. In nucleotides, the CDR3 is TGCGCCAGCAGCTTGAGACAGGGCCCCTTCTACGAGCAGTACTTC.

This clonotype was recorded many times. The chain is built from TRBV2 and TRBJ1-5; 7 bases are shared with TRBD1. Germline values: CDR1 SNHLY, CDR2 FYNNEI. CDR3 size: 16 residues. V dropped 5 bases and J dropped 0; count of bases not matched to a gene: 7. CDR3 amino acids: CASSRDRRDSNQPQHF. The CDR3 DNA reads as TGTGCCAGCAGTAGGGACAGAAGAGATAGCAATCAGCCCCAGCATTTT.

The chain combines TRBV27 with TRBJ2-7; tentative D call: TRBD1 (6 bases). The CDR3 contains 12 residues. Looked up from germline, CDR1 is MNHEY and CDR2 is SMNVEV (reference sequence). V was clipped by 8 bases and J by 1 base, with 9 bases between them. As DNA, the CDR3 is TGTGCCAGCGGCGGACAGTCCTACGAGCAGTACTTC. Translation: CASGGQSYEQYF.